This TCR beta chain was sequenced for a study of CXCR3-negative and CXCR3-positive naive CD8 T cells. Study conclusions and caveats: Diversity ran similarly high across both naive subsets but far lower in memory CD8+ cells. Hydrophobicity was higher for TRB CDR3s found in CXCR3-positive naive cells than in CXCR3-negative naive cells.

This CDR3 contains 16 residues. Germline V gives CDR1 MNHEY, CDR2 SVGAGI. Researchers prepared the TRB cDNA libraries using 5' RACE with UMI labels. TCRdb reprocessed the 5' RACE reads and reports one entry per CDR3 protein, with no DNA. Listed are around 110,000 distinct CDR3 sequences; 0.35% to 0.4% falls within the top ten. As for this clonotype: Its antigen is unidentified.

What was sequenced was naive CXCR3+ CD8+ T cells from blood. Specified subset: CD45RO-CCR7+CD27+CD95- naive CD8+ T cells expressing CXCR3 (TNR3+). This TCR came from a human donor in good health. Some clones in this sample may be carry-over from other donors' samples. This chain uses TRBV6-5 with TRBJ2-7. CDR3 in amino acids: CASSYSSANPVYEQYF.